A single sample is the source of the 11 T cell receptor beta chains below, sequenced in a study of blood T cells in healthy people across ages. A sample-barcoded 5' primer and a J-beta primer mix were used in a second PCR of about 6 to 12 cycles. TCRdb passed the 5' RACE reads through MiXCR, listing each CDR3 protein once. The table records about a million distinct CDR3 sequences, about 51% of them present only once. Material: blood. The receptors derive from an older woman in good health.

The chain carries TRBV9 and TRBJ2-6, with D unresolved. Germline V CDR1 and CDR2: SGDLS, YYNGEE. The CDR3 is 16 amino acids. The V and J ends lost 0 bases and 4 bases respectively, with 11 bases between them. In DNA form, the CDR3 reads TGTGCCAGCAGCGTAGACCAGGCCTCCGGGGCCAACGTCCTGACTTTC. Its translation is CASSVDQASGANVLTF.

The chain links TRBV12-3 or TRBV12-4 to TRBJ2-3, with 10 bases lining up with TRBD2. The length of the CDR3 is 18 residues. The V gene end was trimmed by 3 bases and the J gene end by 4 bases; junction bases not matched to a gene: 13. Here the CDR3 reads CASSFPAGGPRSADTQYF. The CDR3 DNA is TGTGCCAGCAGTTTCCCAGCGGGAGGGCCGAGATCAGCAGATACGCAGTATTTT.

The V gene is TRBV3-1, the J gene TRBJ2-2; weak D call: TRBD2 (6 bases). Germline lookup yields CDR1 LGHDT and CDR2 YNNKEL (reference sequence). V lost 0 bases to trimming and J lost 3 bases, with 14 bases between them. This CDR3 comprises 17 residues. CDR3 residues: CASSQDIGTPHTGELFF. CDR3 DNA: TGTGCCAGCAGCCAAGATATTGGGACTCCTCACACCGGGGAGCTGTTTTTT.

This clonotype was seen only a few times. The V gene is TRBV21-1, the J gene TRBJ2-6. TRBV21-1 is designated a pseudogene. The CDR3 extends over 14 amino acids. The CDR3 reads CASSDDSGANVLTF. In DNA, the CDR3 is TGTGCCAGCAGCGATGACTCTGGGGCCAACGTCCTGACTTTC.

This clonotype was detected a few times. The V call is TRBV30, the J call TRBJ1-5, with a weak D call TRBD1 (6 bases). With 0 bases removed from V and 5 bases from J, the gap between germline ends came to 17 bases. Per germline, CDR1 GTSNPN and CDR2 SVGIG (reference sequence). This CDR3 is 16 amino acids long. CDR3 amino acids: CAWSVLGPPGDQPQHF. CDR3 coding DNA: TGTGCCTGGAGTGTCCTCGGTCCGCCAGGGGATCAGCCCCAGCATTTT. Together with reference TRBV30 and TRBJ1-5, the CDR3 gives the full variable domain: SQTIHQWPATLVQPVGSPLSLECTVEGTSNPNLYWYRQAAGRGLQLLFYSVGIGQISSEVPQNLSASRPQDRQFILSSKKLLLSDSGFYLCAWSVLGPPGDQPQHFGDGTRLSIL.

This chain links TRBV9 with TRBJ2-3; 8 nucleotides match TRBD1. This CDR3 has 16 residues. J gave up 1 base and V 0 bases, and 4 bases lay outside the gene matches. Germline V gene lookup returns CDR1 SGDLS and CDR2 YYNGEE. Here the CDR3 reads CASSVGQGAGTDTQYF. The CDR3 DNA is TGTGCCAGCAGCGTAGGCCAGGGGGCTGGCACAGATACGCAGTATTTT.

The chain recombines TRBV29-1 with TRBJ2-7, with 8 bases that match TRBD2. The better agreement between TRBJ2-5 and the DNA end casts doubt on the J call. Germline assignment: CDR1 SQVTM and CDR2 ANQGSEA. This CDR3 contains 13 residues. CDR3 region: CSVDDLAGETQYF. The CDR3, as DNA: TGCAGCGTTGATGACCTAGCGGGAGAGACCCAGTACTTC.

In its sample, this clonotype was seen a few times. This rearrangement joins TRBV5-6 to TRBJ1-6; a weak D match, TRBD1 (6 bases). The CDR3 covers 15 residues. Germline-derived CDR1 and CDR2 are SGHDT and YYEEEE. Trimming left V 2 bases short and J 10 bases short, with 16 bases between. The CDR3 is CASSFWTVRGSPLHF. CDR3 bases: TGTGCCAGCAGCTTCTGGACAGTTCGAGGGTCACCCCTCCACTTT.

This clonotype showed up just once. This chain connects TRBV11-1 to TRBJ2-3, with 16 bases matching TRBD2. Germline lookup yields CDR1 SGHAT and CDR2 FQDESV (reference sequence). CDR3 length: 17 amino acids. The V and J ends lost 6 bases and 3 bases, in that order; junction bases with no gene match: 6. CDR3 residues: CASSHSGLAGGTDTQYF. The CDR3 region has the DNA TGTGCCAGCAGTCATTCGGGACTAGCGGGAGGGACAGATACGCAGTATTTT. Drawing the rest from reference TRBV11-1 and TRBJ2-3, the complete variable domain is EAEVAQSPRYKITEKSQAVAFWCDPISGHATLYWYRQILGQGPELLVQFQDESVVDDSQLPKDRFSAERLKGVDSTLKIQPAELGDSAMYLCASSHSGLAGGTDTQYFGPGTRLTVL.

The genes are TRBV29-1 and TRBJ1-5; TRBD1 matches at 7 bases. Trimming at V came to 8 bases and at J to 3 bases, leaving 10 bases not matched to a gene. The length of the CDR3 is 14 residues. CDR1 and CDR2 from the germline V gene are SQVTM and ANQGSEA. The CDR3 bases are TGCAGCACCACGACAGGGAACGACAATCAGCCCCAGCATTTT. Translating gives CSTTTGNDNQPQHF.

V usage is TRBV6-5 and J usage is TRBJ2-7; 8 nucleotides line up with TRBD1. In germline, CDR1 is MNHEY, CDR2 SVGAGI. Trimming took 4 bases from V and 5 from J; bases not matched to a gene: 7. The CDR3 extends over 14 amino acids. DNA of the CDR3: TGTGCCAGCAGTTCGGACAGGGTCGGAAACGAGCAGTACTTC. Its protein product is CASSSDRVGNEQYF.